Below, 16 T cell receptor beta chains from the same sample are listed, as sequenced in a study of OX40 agonist ivuxolimab in advanced cancers. Here immunoSEQ multiplex PCR was the method, and the copy in TCRdb shows in-frame clones only, minus some. The sample has tens of thousands of clones; approximately 92% are singletons. This material consisted of CD4+ or CD8+ T cells sorted from blood, taken in a trial of the OX40 agonist ivuxolimab. The origin of the receptors is an adult with an advanced solid tumor such as melanoma, head and neck, liver or kidney cancer.

The rearrangement joins TRBV7-8 to TRBJ2-7; perhaps TRBD2 as D (5 bases). The CDR3 has 16 residues. The germline V gene encodes CDR1 SGHVS and CDR2 FQNEAQ. V lost 2 bases and J lost 3, with 17 bases in between. In DNA form, the CDR3 reads TGTGCCAGCAGCTTACTAGCAGGACCGACGGTCTACGAGCAGTACTTC. This encodes CASSLLAGPTVYEQYF.

This chain joins TRBV27 and TRBJ2-7; no definite D call. The CDR3 covers 13 residues. The germline V gene has CDR1 MNHEY and CDR2 SMNVEV (reference sequence). Trimming took 6 bases from V and 1 from J, leaving 10 bases between them. The CDR3 sequence is CASSEDRSYEQYF. CDR3 nucleotide sequence: TGTGCCAGCAGCGAGGACCGATCCTACGAGCAGTACTTC.

The rearrangement uses TRBV28 and TRBJ2-1; 7 bases are shared with TRBD2. Per the germline V gene, CDR1 is MDHEN and CDR2 is SYDVKM. J lost 5 bases, V lost 3 bases, and 7 bases had no gene match. The CDR3 loop spans 15 amino acids. The CDR3 region has the DNA TGTGCCAGCAGTTTTTTGCGGGAGCCGAACAATGAGCAGTTCTTC. Translated: CASSFLREPNNEQFF.

The CDR3 DNA sequence: TGTGCCAGCAGCTCACCCAGTGTCTCTGGGGCCAACGTCCTGACTTTC. Encoded protein: CASSSPSVSGANVLTF. The chain uses TRBV7-9 and TRBJ2-6; unclear D gene. The CDR3 runs 16 residues. Trimming stripped 4 bases from V and 0 bases from J, with 10 bases between. CDR1 SEHNR and CDR2 FQNEAQ come from the germline V gene (reference sequence).

The J gene is TRBJ2-7, the V gene TRBV29-1, with D possibly being TRBD2 (6 bases). The germline V gene encodes CDR1 SQVTM and CDR2 ANQGSEA. The V end lost 3 bases, the J end lost 2 bases, and 14 bases lay between the germline ends. This CDR3 comprises 14 residues. CDR3 sequence reads: CSVDMAGGTYEQYF. CDR3 in DNA: TGCAGCGTTGATATGGCGGGCGGGACCTACGAGCAGTACTTC.

V is TRBV5-1 and J is TRBJ2-1, with 8 bases lining up with TRBD2. V shed 3 bases, J shed 6 bases, and the junction held 17 bases outside the gene matches. The CDR3 covers 18 residues. The germline gives CDR1 SGHRS, CDR2 YFSETQ. The chain's CDR3 is CASSSGLAPLSLSNEQFF. Written as DNA, the CDR3 is TGCGCCAGCAGCTCCGGACTAGCCCCCCTTTCTCTCAGCAATGAGCAGTTCTTC.

V usage is TRBV7-3 and J usage is TRBJ2-3; D might be TRBD2 (5 bases). Trimming stripped 1 base from V and 4 bases from J, with 12 bases between. The CDR3 covers 15 residues. Germline values: CDR1 SGHTA, CDR2 FQGTGA. The CDR3 DNA reads as TGTGCCAGCAGCTTAATGATCACTAGTGCAGATACGCAGTATTTT. This gives the protein CASSLMITSADTQYF.

The chain carries TRBV7-9 and TRBJ1-1; 7 nucleotides align to TRBD1. CDR3 length: 16 amino acids. The junction had 11 bases not matched to a gene; V was cut back by 3 bases and J by 4 bases. Germline CDR1 and CDR2: SEHNR and FQNEAQ (reference sequence). CDR3 coding DNA: TGTGCCAGCAGCTTCGAGGGGGCCAGACTCGGCACTGAAGCTTTCTTT. Its translation: CASSFEGARLGTEAFF.

V usage is TRBV9 and J usage is TRBJ1-2; 9 bases align to TRBD1. Trimming took 3 bases from V and 4 from J; bases not matched to a gene: 4. The CDR3 consists of 14 residues. Germline V lookup: CDR1 SGDLS, CDR2 YYNGEE. The CDR3: CASSGQGVFYGYTF. Here the CDR3 DNA reads TGTGCCAGCAGCGGACAGGGGGTGTTCTATGGCTACACCTTC.

J is TRBJ1-3 and V is TRBV6-1; a possible D gene is TRBD1 (5 bases). The ends were cut back, 8 bases at V and 1 base at J, with 6 bases in the middle. CDR1 and CDR2 from the germline V gene are MNHNS and SASEGT. The CDR3 covers 12 residues. CDR3 residues: CASGTSGNTIYF. The CDR3 nucleotides read TGTGCCAGCGGGACTTCTGGAAACACCATATATTTT.

This sequence joins TRBV7-3 and TRBJ2-1; possible D gene TRBD2, 7 bases. The germline V gene encodes CDR1 SGHTA and CDR2 FQGTGA. V shed 2 bases and J shed 7 bases, with 12 bases lying between them. This CDR3 has 14 residues. The CDR3: CASSLGGASNEQFF. As DNA, the CDR3 is TGTGCCAGCAGCTTAGGGGGGGCTTCAAATGAGCAGTTCTTC.

This chain links TRBV6-6 with TRBJ2-1; D ambiguous. The CDR3 runs to 14 residues. Trimming cost V 7 bases and J 4 bases, with 14 bases left between them. CDR1 is MNHNY and CDR2 is SVGAGI in the germline V gene (reference sequence). CDR3 residues: CASTKEPDYNEQFF. Here the CDR3 DNA reads TGTGCCAGCACTAAAGAGCCCGATTACAATGAGCAGTTCTTC.

The chain is built from TRBV11-3 and TRBJ2-3; 7 bases align to TRBD2. J gave up 8 bases and V 3 bases, and 8 bases lay outside the gene matches. CDR3 length equals 14 residues. The germline V gene has CDR1 SGHNT and CDR2 YENEEA. The CDR3: CASSFQRGGGTQYF. As DNA, the CDR3 is TGTGCCAGCAGCTTCCAGCGGGGTGGCGGTACGCAGTATTTT.

V usage is TRBV29-1 and J usage is TRBJ1-2, with 7 bases fitting TRBD1. Looked up from germline, CDR1 is SQVTM and CDR2 is ANQGSEA. With V trimmed by 6 bases and J by 2 bases, 3 bases remained unmatched. CDR3 size: 12 residues. The chain's CDR3 is CSVATGNYGYTF. In nucleotides, the CDR3 is TGCAGCGTCGCGACAGGGAACTATGGCTACACCTTC.

V gene TRBV19 combines with J gene TRBJ2-7; 7 bases agree with TRBD2. The trim removed 3 bases at V and 5 bases at J, leaving 7 bases unmatched. The CDR3 runs 14 residues. CDR1 is LNHDA, CDR2 SQIVND, per germline (reference sequence). CDR3 in DNA: TGTGCCAGTAGTATCGTGGCGGGAGAGAACGAGCAGTACTTC. Translated: CASSIVAGENEQYF.

The chain recombines TRBV27 with TRBJ2-1; TRBD1 or TRBD2 may be the D gene (6 bases each). The CDR3 runs 15 residues. CDR1 is MNHEY, CDR2 SMNVEV, per germline (reference sequence). Trimming left V 5 bases short and J 7 bases short, with 18 bases between. CDR3 nucleotides: TGTGCCAGCAGTGTAAGGGGGGAGGACCCTAATGAGCAGTTCTTC. Protein: CASSVRGEDPNEQFF.